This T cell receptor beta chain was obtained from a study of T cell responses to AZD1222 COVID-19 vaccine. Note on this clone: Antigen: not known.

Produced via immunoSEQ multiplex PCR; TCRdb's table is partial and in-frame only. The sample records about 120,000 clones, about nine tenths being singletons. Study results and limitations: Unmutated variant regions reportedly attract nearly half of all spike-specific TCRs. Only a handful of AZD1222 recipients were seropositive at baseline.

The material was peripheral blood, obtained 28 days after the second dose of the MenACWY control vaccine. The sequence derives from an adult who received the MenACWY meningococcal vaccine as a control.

In nucleotides, the CDR3 is TGTGCCAGCAGCCCTCGACTAGCGGGAGTTAACACCGGGGAGCTGTTTTTT. Protein sequence: CASSPRLAGVNTGELFF. The chain is built from TRBV7-6 and TRBJ2-2, with 12 bases that match TRBD2. Germline loops: CDR1 SGHVS, CDR2 FNYEAQ. Losses at the gene ends were 5 bases for V and 2 bases for J; bases not matched to a gene: 6. The CDR3 consists of 17 residues.